These 17 T cell receptor beta chains were sequenced from one sample in a study of T cells after yellow fever vaccination. TCRdb called the 5' RACE reads again in MiXCR, with one record for every CDR3 protein. The data contain 250,000 to 400,000 distinct CDR3 sequences, roughly 4.3% of them seen just once; the ten biggest clones take up around 23%. The sequences come from PBMCs, collected 5 days after the yellow fever booster vaccination. The source is a man between 18 and 29 years old who received the YFV17D yellow fever vaccine.

This clonotype was detected ten times or more. The J gene is TRBJ2-7, the V gene TRBV25-1; D not certain. Germline-derived CDR1 and CDR2 are MGHDK and SYGVNS. V was clipped by 5 bases and J by 2 bases, with 7 bases between them. CDR3 length: 12 amino acids. DNA of the CDR3: TGTGCCAGCAGTCCCGGTCCCTACGAGCAGTACTTC. Protein product: CASSPGPYEQYF.

The genes are TRBV9 and TRBJ1-4; D is undetermined. This CDR3 has 16 residues. Per germline, CDR1 SGDLS and CDR2 YYNGEE. V shed 0 bases and J shed 0 bases, with 9 bases lying between them. This CDR3 is CASSVGQVATNEKLFF. The CDR3 bases are TGTGCCAGCAGCGTAGGGCAGGTTGCAACTAATGAAAAACTGTTTTTT.

This chain links TRBV5-1 with TRBJ2-1; 14 nucleotides agree with TRBD2. Per germline, CDR1 SGHRS and CDR2 YFSETQ. Germline trimming cut 3 bases from V and 10 bases from J; bases unmatched to any gene: 12. This CDR3 has 17 residues. The CDR3 is CASSSGTSGGLGREQFF. The CDR3 DNA sequence: TGCGCCAGCAGCTCCGGGACTAGCGGGGGCCTAGGCCGGGAGCAGTTCTTC.

J is TRBJ2-6 and V is TRBV6-2 or TRBV6-3; D remains unclear. This CDR3 comprises 16 residues. CDR1 and CDR2 from the germline V gene are MNHEY and SVGEGT. V gave up 0 bases and J gave up 3 bases, with 9 bases separating them. CDR3 loop: CASSYSRGVGANVLTF. The DNA of the CDR3 is TGTGCCAGCAGTTACTCGAGAGGTGTTGGGGCCAACGTCCTGACTTTC.

The chain combines TRBV6-1 with TRBJ2-7; 11 nucleotides agree with TRBD1. CDR3 length: 13 residues. The germline gives CDR1 MNHNS, CDR2 SASEGT. With 6 bases clipped from V and 4 bases from J, the junction kept 2 bases outside the gene matches. CDR3 region: CASRGQGAYEQYV. The DNA for the CDR3 is TGTGCCAGCAGAGGACAGGGGGCATACGAGCAGTACGTC.

The CDR3 here is CASSLAASGEETQYF. CDR3 bases: TGCGCCAGCAGCTTGGCGGCTAGCGGGGAAGAGACCCAGTACTTC. This chain links TRBV5-1 with TRBJ2-5, with 9 bases fitting TRBD2. V lost 0 bases, J lost 3 bases, and 3 bases stayed unmatched. This CDR3 has 15 residues. The germline V gene has CDR1 SGHRS and CDR2 YFSETQ.

The J gene is TRBJ2-7, the V gene TRBV5-6; D is possibly TRBD1 (6 bases). Germline V gene lookup returns CDR1 SGHDT and CDR2 YYEEEE. This CDR3 comprises 16 residues. With 1 base removed from V and 3 bases from J, the gap between germline ends came to 17 bases. The CDR3 reads CASSLFGSPGVYEQYF. The CDR3 DNA follows: TGTGCCAGCAGCTTGTTTGGATCCCCAGGGGTCTACGAGCAGTACTTC.

This clonotype was detected only a few times. The chain is built from TRBV28 and TRBJ1-2, with 10 nucleotides matching TRBD1. The length of the CDR3 is 14 residues. Trimming took 6 bases from V and 0 from J; bases not matched to a gene: 1. Germline lookup yields CDR1 MDHEN and CDR2 SYDVKM. The CDR3 sequence is CASRTGGANYGYTF. The CDR3 DNA sequence: TGTGCCAGCAGGACAGGGGGCGCTAACTATGGCTACACCTTC.

This clonotype was seen a handful of times. The J gene is TRBJ1-5, the V gene TRBV6-6; the D gene is possibly TRBD1 (6 bases). The germline V gene has CDR1 MNHNY and CDR2 SVGAGI (reference sequence). CDR3 length: 13 residues. With 9 bases removed from V and 5 bases from J, the gap between germline ends came to 14 bases. The CDR3 sequence: CASMGAGDQPQHF. In DNA, the CDR3 is TGTGCCAGTATGGGGGCGGGTGATCAGCCCCAGCATTTT.

This clonotype came up many times. CDR3 sequence reads: CSARVRTGTDTQYF. CDR3 sequence (DNA): TGCAGTGCTAGAGTACGGACCGGCACAGATACGCAGTATTTT. The genes are TRBV20-1 and TRBJ2-3; unclear D gene. With 1 base removed from V and 1 base from J, the gap between germline ends came to 9 bases. The V gene's germline CDR1 is DFQATT and CDR2 SNEGSKA (reference sequence). The CDR3 runs 14 residues.

This clonotype came up a few times. The rearrangement links TRBV9 to TRBJ2-3; TRBD1 matches 9 bases. This CDR3 has 16 amino acids. Trimming took 2 bases from V and 2 from J; bases not matched to a gene: 6. Germline lookup yields CDR1 SGDLS and CDR2 YYNGEE. CDR3 bases: TGTGCCAGCAGCGTCTCGACAGGGGGAGTCACAGATACGCAGTATTTT. Its protein is CASSVSTGGVTDTQYF.

As DNA, the CDR3 is TGTGCCTGGAGCGTCGGCAGGGCGGTTTTACTCGATACGCAGTATTTT. This translates into CAWSVGRAVLLDTQYF. The chain carries TRBV30 and TRBJ2-3; the D gene is possibly TRBD1 (5 bases). Trimming stripped 3 bases from V and 6 bases from J, with 22 bases between. In germline, CDR1 is GTSNPN, CDR2 SVGIG (reference sequence). The CDR3 has 16 amino acids.

This clonotype has ten or more counts. The chain has TRBV20-1 and TRBJ2-7; tentative D call: TRBD1 (5 bases). The CDR3 contains 11 residues. The germline gives CDR1 DFQATT, CDR2 SNEGSKA (reference sequence). V was shortened by 5 bases and J by 4 bases, with 9 bases between the two germline ends. CDR3 amino acids: CSARQLYEQYF. The CDR3 nucleotides read TGCAGTGCTCGACAGTTATACGAGCAGTACTTC.

The chain uses TRBV5-5 and TRBJ2-3; TRBD1 agrees at 9 bases. This CDR3 has 16 amino acids. Trimming at V came to 3 bases and at J to 2 bases, leaving 7 bases not matched to a gene. Per the germline V gene, CDR1 is SGHKS and CDR2 is YYEKEE (reference sequence). The CDR3 DNA follows: TGTGCCAGCAGCTCTACCGGGACAGGGATCACAGATACGCAGTATTTT. It yields the protein CASSSTGTGITDTQYF.

This clonotype was observed a few times. The gene calls are TRBV11-2 and TRBJ2-6, with D hard to call. CDR1 is SGHAT, CDR2 FQNNGV, per germline. The CDR3 covers 15 residues. Trimming took off 5 bases at V and 0 bases at J, with 8 bases between the two ends. Here the CDR3 reads CASSPKNSGANVLTF. DNA for the CDR3: TGTGCCAGCAGCCCCAAGAACTCTGGGGCCAACGTCCTGACTTTC. The whole variable domain, remainder taken from reference TRBV11-2 and TRBJ2-6, is EAGVAQSPRYKIIEKRQSVAFWCNPISGHATLYWYQQILGQGPKLLIQFQNNGVVDDSQLPKDRFSAERLKGVDSTLKIQPAKLEDSAVYLCASSPKNSGANVLTFGAGSRLTVL.

At least ten counts were recorded for this clonotype. J is TRBJ2-4 and V is TRBV10-3; TRBD1 matches at 7 bases. The CDR3 spans 15 residues. Trimming removed 10 bases from V and 6 bases from J; junction bases left unmatched: 15. Germline V lookup: CDR1 ENHRY, CDR2 SYGVKD. CDR3 DNA sequence: TGTGCCAAAAAGCAGTTGTCGGCAGGGGGAAACATTCAGTACTTC. It specifies CAKKQLSAGGNIQYF.

This clonotype has more than one count but fewer than ten. V usage is TRBV4-3 and J usage is TRBJ2-5; D possibly uses TRBD1 or TRBD2 (5 bases each). The ends were cut back, 6 bases at V and 9 bases at J, with 17 bases in the middle. From germline, CDR1 is LGHNA and CDR2 YSLEER. The CDR3 has 13 amino acids. CDR3 sequence reads: CASRKGLGTAQYF. CDR3 nucleotides: TGCGCCAGCAGGAAGGGGTTGGGGACGGCCCAGTACTTC.